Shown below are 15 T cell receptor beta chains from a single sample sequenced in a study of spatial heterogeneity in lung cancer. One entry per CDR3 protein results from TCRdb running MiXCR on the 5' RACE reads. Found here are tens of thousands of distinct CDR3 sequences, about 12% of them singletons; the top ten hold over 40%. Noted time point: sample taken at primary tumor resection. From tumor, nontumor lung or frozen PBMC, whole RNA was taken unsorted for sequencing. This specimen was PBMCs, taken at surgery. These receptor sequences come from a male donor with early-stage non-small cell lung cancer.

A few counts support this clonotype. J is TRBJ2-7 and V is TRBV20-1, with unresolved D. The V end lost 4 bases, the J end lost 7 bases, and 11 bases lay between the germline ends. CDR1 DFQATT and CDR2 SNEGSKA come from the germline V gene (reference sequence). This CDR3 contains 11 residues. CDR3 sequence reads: CSATTGREQYF. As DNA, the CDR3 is TGCAGTGCTACTACGGGCCGGGAGCAGTACTTC.

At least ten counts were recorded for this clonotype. The CDR3 DNA reads TGTGCCAGCTGGCAAGAGACCCAGTACTTC. Its translation: CASWQETQYF. This chain links TRBV6-2 or TRBV6-3 with TRBJ2-5, with D unclear. V was clipped by 8 bases and J by 2 bases, with 3 bases between them. The CDR3 contains 10 residues. Germline CDR1 MNHEY, CDR2 SVGEGT.

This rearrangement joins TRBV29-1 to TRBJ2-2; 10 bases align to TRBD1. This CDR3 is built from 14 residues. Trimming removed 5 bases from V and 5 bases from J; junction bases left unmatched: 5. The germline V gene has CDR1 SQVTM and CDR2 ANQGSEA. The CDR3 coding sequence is TGCAGCGTTTCACGGACAGGGGGGACCGGGGAGCTGTTTTTT. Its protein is CSVSRTGGTGELFF.

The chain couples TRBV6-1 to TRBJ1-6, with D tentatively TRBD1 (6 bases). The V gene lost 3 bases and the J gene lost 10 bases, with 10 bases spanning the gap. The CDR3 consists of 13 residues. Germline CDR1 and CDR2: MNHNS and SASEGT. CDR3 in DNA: TGTGCCAGCAGTGAGGGGGCGCGCTCACCCCTCCACTTT. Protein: CASSEGARSPLHF.

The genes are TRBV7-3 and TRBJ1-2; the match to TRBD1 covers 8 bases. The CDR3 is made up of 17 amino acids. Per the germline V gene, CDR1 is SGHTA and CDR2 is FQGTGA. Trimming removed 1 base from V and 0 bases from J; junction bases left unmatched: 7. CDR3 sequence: CASSLMAPDRANYGYTF. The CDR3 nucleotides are TGTGCCAGCAGCTTAATGGCCCCGGACAGGGCTAACTATGGCTACACCTTC.

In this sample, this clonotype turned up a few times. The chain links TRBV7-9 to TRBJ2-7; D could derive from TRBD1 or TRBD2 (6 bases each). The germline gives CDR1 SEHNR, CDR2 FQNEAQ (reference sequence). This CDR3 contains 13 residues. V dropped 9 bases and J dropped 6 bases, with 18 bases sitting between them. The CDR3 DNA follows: TGTGCCAGTAGACTCGGGGGCGCGTCCGAGCAGTACTTC. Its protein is CASRLGGASEQYF.

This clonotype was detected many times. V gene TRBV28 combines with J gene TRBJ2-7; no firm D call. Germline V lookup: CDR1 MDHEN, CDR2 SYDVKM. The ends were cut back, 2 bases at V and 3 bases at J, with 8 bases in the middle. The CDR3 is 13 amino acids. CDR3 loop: CASSLNLGYEQYF. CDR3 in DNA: TGTGCCAGCAGTTTAAATCTTGGCTACGAGCAGTACTTC.

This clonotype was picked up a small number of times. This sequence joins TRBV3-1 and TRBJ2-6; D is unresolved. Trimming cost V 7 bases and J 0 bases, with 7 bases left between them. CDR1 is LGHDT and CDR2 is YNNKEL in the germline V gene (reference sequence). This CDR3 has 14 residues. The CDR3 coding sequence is TGTGCCAGCACCCAGCGCTCTGGGGCCAACGTCCTGACTTTC. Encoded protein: CASTQRSGANVLTF.

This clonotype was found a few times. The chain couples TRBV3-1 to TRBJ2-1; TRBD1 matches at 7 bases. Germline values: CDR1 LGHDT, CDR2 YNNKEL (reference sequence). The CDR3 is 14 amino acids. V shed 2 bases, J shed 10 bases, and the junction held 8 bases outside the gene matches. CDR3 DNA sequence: TGTGCCAGCAGCCAAACCCGGACAGGTCTAGAGCAGTTCTTC. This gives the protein CASSQTRTGLEQFF.

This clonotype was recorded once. The chain's CDR3 is CASSPGTGRDGYTF. DNA for the CDR3: TGTGCCAGCAGCCCCGGGACAGGGAGAGATGGCTACACCTTC. The genes are TRBV6-4 and TRBJ1-2; TRBD1 agrees at 9 bases. The germline V gene has CDR1 MRHNA and CDR2 SNTAGT. CDR3 length: 14 residues. The junction had 8 bases not matched to a gene; V was cut back by 6 bases and J by 6 bases.

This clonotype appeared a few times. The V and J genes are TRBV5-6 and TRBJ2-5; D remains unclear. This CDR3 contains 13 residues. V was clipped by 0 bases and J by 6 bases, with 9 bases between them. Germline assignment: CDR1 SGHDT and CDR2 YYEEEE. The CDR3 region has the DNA TGTGCCAGCAGCTTGGCTGGGGTAAAGACCCAGTACTTC. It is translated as CASSLAGVKTQYF.

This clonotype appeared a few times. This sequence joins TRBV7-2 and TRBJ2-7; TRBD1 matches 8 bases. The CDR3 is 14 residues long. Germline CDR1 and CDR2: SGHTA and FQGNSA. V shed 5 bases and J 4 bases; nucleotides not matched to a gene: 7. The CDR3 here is CASSQRTGWYEQYF. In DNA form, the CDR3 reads TGTGCCAGCAGCCAGAGGACAGGGTGGTACGAGCAGTACTTC.

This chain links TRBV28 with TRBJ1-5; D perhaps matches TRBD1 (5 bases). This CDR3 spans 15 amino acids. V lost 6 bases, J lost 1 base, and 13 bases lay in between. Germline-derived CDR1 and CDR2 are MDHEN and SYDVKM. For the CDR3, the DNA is TGTGCCAGCAGACCGGGGGATCTGAGCAATCAGCCCCAGCATTTT. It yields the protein CASRPGDLSNQPQHF. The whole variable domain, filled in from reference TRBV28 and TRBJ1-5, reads DVKVTQSSRYLVKRTGEKVFLECVQDMDHENMFWYRQDPGLGLRLIYFSYDVKMKEKGDIPEGYSVSREKKERFSLILESASTNQTSMYLCASRPGDLSNQPQHFGDGTRLSIL.

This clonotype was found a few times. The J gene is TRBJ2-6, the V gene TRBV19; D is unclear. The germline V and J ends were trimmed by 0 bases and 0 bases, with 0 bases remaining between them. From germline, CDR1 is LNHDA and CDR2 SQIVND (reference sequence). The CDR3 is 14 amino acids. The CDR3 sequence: CASSIDSGANVLTF. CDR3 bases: TGTGCCAGTAGTATAGACTCTGGGGCCAACGTCCTGACTTTC.

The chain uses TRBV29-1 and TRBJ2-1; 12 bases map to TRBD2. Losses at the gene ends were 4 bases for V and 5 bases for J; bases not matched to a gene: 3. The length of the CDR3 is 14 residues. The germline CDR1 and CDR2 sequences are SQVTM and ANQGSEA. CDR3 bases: TGCAGCGTTGGCCGACTAGCGGGAGACAATGAGCAGTTCTTC. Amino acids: CSVGRLAGDNEQFF.